Listed here is a single T cell receptor beta chain. No antigen is known for it. The CDR3 loop spans 13 amino acids. CDR1 is ENHRY and CDR2 is SYGVKD in the germline V gene. The ends were cut back, 1 base at V and 5 bases at J, with 6 bases in the middle. The data belong to a study of cytomegalovirus exposure and HLA in healthy donors. General study points: The study labeled more than 150 TCR beta chains cytomegalovirus-associated. Reported performance of the classifier showed diagnosis of cytomegalovirus status with high specificity and sensitivity. According to a subsequent analysis, TCR clusters identified in the first cohort showed a tendency to co-occur across the 110 or so validation repertoires.

Profiled with immunoSEQ multiplex PCR; TCRdb holds only in-frame clones, not every one. The data show 200,000 to 250,000 clones, 75% to 90% seen once. Source material: PBMCs. This receptor was taken from a woman aged 18-29 years in good health and CMV-seronegative. This chain links TRBV10-3 with TRBJ1-5, with unresolved D. The DNA for the CDR3 is TGTGCCATCAGTGAGTTTAAAGATCAGCCCCAGCATTTT. It codes for CAISEFKDQPQHF.